A selection of T cell receptor beta chains follows, all from one sample in a study of blood T cell repertoires in COVID-19. Assay: immunoSEQ multiplex PCR; the TCRdb copy retains only in-frame clones and omits some. The data contain 130,000 to 150,000 clones, about nine tenths of them singletons. The sequencing input was peripheral blood. The receptors here all came from a man in his fifties with active or convalescent COVID-19. CDR3s include the opening cysteine and the closing phenylalanine or tryptophan. The D gene is left open where the match is weak. Size tells how often a clone was seen (once, few, many) or the class of an expanded clone, and some rows leave it out.

j_gene	abundance	v_gene	d_gene	CDR3nt	CDR3aa
TRBJ2-7	-	TRBV28	-	TGTGCCAGCAGTGGGCTCCCCCACTCCTACGAGCAGTACTTC	CASSGLPHSYEQYF
TRBJ2-1	-	TRBV2	TRBD1	TGTGCCAGCAGTGAAGACAGGGGAACCTACAATGAGCAGTTCTTC	CASSEDRGTYNEQFF
TRBJ1-1	-	TRBV5-1	TRBD1	TGCGCCAGCAGCTCGGGACAGACGAACACTGAAGCTTTCTTT	CASSSGQTNTEAFF
TRBJ2-7	-	TRBV5-4	-	TGTGCCAGCAGCACCCTTCCTAGGGGAACCTACGAGCAGTACTTC	CASSTLPRGTYEQYF
TRBJ2-7	-	TRBV11-1	TRBD1	TGTGCCAGCAGCTCGAGGGGGCCCCACACAACCTACGAGCAGTACTTC	CASSSRGPHTTYEQYF
TRBJ2-1	-	TRBV6-5	-	TGTGCCAGCAGTCCGAACAGGGTTTCTTCAACTGAGCAGTTCTTC	CASSPNRVSSTEQFF
TRBJ2-2	-	TRBV4-3	TRBD1	TGCGCCAGCAGCCGGGACAGAAGCACCGGGGAGCTGTTTTTT	CASSRDRSTGELFF
TRBJ2-1	-	TRBV5-1	TRBD2	TGCGCCAGCAGCTTGATAGCGGGCAACTACAATGAGCAGTTCTTC	CASSLIAGNYNEQFF
TRBJ2-1	-	TRBV24-1	TRBD2	TGTGCCACCAGTGATGGGTTTAGCGGGAGGGCCTACAATGAGCAGTTCTTC	CATSDGFSGRAYNEQFF
TRBJ1-6	-	TRBV5-6	-	TGTGCCAGCAGCGTTTACGACAGAGATAATTCACCCCTCCACTTT	CASSVYDRDNSPLHF
TRBJ1-2	-	TRBV24-1	TRBD1	TGTGCCACCAGTGATCCGGGACAGGGGGAGTTCTATGGCTACACCTTC	CATSDPGQGEFYGYTF
TRBJ2-1	once	TRBV9	TRBD2	TGTGCCAGCAGCGAGGGGACTAGCGCTTCCTACAATGAGCAGTTCTTC	CASSEGTSASYNEQFF
TRBJ1-1	-	TRBV19	-	TGTGCCAGTAGTTTCCGCGGGTATAACACTGAAGCTTTCTTT	CASSFRGYNTEAFF
TRBJ2-5	-	TRBV18	TRBD1	TGTGCCAGCTCACCAGGACAGGGCAATCAAGAGACCCAGTACTTC	CASSPGQGNQETQYF
TRBJ2-5	once	TRBV19	-	TGTGCCAGTAGTATAGATTTGGCAGACCAAGAGACCCAGTACTTC	CASSIDLADQETQYF
TRBJ2-7	few	TRBV3-1/TRBV3-2	-	TGTGCCAGCAGCCCGGACAGCCTATCCTACGAGCAGTACTTC	CASSPDSLSYEQYF
TRBJ2-1	-	TRBV7-2	TRBD1	TGTGCCAGCAGCTTAACAGGGGACTACAATGAGCAGTTCTTC	CASSLTGDYNEQFF
TRBJ2-2	-	TRBV2	-	TGTGCCAGCCGTGAATCTAGCAGAGCCGGGGAGCTGTTTTTT	CASRESSRAGELFF
TRBJ2-5	-	TRBV13	-	TGTGCCAGCAGCTACCCGGACGATCCCGAGGGGACCCAGTACTTC	CASSYPDDPEGTQYF
TRBJ2-7	-	TRBV6-5	TRBD2	TGTGCCAGCAGAAAGCGGGAGCGAGACGAGCAGTACTTC	CASRKRERDEQYF
TRBJ1-2	-	TRBV10-3	-	TGTGCCATCAGTGAGTCCGGAGGGTCTTACGGCTACACCTTC	CAISESGGSYGYTF
TRBJ1-5	-	TRBV28	-	TGTGCCACAAGACGGCTAGATAGCAATCAGCCCCAGCATTTT	CATRRLDSNQPQHF
TRBJ2-5	-	TRBV5-1	-	TGCGCCAGCAGCTTGGGCCAGTACCAAGAGACCCAGTACTTC	CASSLGQYQETQYF
TRBJ1-2	-	TRBV5-1	TRBD1	TGCGCCAGCAGCCGGACAGGGGACGACTACACCTTC	CASSRTGDDYTF
TRBJ1-4	-	TRBV5-1	-	TGCGCCAGCAGCTTTCAGGGAACTAATGAAAAACTGTTTTTT	CASSFQGTNEKLFF
TRBJ1-4	few	TRBV2	-	TGTGCCACCCAACCCATAGCCTATAATGAAAAACTGTTTTTT	CATQPIAYNEKLFF
TRBJ1-4	-	TRBV3-1/TRBV3-2	-	TGTGCCAGCAGCCAGGGGGCCAAACTGTTTTTT	CASSQGAKLFF
TRBJ2-7	few	TRBV11-2	-	TGTGCCAGCAGCCGGGGGAGGACTTCCTACGAGCAGTACTTC	CASSRGRTSYEQYF
TRBJ1-3	once	TRBV28	-	TGTGCCAGCAGTTTTTGGGGCCCGAGCTCTGGAAACACCATATATTTT	CASSFWGPSSGNTIYF
TRBJ1-6	-	TRBV9	TRBD1	TGTGCCAGCAGCTCTCGGACAGGGGGCTCCTATAATTCACCCCTCCACTTT	CASSSRTGGSYNSPLHF
TRBJ2-1	-	TRBV5-1	TRBD2	TGCGCCAGCAGCACCCGACTAGCGGGAGCGTACAATGAGCAGTTCTTC	CASSTRLAGAYNEQFF
TRBJ1-5	few	TRBV24-1	-	TGTGCCACCAGTGTGGGAGCGGGTAGCAATCAGCCCCAGCATTTT	CATSVGAGSNQPQHF
TRBJ1-1	-	TRBV7-2	TRBD1	TGTGCCAGCAGCTCTGACAGGGGTAACACTGAAGCTTTCTTT	CASSSDRGNTEAFF
TRBJ2-3	few	TRBV4-2	TRBD2	TGTGCCAGCAGCCCAGGGGATTTCGGGACTAGTTCACGCAATACGCAGTATTTT	CASSPGDFGTSSRNTQYF
TRBJ2-1	-	TRBV3-1/TRBV3-2	TRBD1	TGTGCCAGCAGCCAAGTTGTCAGGGGGATTGACAATGAGCAGTTCTTC	CASSQVVRGIDNEQFF